This TCR beta chain was retrieved from a study of blood T cell repertoires in COVID-19. As for the study in general: Researchers got acute and convalescent COVID-19 samples from the United States, Italy and Spain. PBMCs, B-cell-depleted T cells, or T cells provided the cDNA or gDNA that made up the material.

Seattle's enrolled individuals joined amid active infection and were then monitored longitudinally. CDR1 is LNHDA, CDR2 SQIVND, per germline (reference sequence). The CDR3 is 17 amino acids. The V gene end was trimmed by 5 bases and the J gene end by 0 bases; junction bases not matched to a gene: 9. Per the authors' pipeline: Counts of nucleated cells, estimated from reference gene primer amplification, were obtained. Clones were sequenced by immunoSEQ multiplex PCR, and TCRdb holds only the in-frame ones, with some missing. Clone size and the V and J calls come from that table; the DNA yielded D and trimming. Altogether a few hundred thousand clones are present, 65% to 90% being singletons, with the ten largest covering around 12%.

This sequence joins TRBV19 and TRBJ1-1; the match to TRBD1 covers 10 bases. Sequencing was carried out using peripheral blood. This TCR was recovered from an older woman with COVID-19, enrolled during active disease. The CDR3 loop reads CASSLRDRGVMNTEAFF. The CDR3 DNA sequence: TGTGCCAGTAGTCTCCGGGACAGGGGCGTCATGAACACTGAAGCTTTCTTT. Using reference TRBV19 and TRBJ1-1 for the parts outside the CDR3, the full variable domain is DGGITQSPKYLFRKEGQNVTLSCEQNLNHDAMYWYRQDPGQGLRLIYYSQIVNDFQKGDIAEGYSVSREKKESFPLTVTSAQKNPTAFYLCASSLRDRGVMNTEAFFGQGTRLTVV.